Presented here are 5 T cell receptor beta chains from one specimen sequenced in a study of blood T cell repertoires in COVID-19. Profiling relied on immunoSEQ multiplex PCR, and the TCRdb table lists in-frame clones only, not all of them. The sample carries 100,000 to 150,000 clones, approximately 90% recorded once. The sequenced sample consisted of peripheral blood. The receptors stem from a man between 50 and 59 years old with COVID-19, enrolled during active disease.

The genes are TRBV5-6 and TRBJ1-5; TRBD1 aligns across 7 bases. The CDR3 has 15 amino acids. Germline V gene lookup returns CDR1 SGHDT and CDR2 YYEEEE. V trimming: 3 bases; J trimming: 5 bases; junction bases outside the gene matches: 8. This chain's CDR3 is CASSSFRDSYQPQHF. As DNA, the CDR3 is TGTGCCAGCAGCTCTTTCCGGGACAGTTATCAGCCCCAGCATTTT. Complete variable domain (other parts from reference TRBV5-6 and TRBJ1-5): DAGVTQSPTHLIKTRGQQVTLRCSPKSGHDTVSWYQQALGQGPQFIFQYYEEEERQRGNFPDRFSGHQFPNYSSELNVNALLLGDSALYLCASSSFRDSYQPQHFGDGTRLSIL.

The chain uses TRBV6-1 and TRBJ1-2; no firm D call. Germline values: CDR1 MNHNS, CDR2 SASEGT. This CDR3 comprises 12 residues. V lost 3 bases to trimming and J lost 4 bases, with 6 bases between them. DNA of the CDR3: TGTGCCAGCAGTGATCAACTCTATGGCTACACCTTC. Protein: CASSDQLYGYTF.

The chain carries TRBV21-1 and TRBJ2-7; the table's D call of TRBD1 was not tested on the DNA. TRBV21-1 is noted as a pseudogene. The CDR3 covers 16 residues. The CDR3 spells CASSKFNRKSSYEQYV. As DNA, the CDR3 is TGTGCCAGCAGCAAATTTAACAGGAAGAGCTCCTACGAGCAGTACGTC.

In DNA, the CDR3 is TGCGCCAGCAGCCAAGATAGGTACCTAGCACAAAACACAGATACGCAGTATTTT. It codes for CASSQDRYLAQNTDTQYF. The chain carries TRBV4-3 and TRBJ2-3; tentative D call: TRBD2 (5 bases). Germline assignment: CDR1 LGHNA and CDR2 YSLEER. V lost 0 bases to trimming and J lost 2 bases, with 18 bases between them. The CDR3 covers 18 residues.

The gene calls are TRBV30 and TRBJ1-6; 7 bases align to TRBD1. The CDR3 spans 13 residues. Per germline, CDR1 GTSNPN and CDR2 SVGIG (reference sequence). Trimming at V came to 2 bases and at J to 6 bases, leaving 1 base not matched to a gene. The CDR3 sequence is CAWSTGVNSPLHF. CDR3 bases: TGTGCCTGGAGTACAGGGGTTAATTCACCCCTCCACTTT.